This T cell receptor beta chain was found in a study of T cells in Graves' hyperthyroidism and ophthalmopathy. There are 14 residues in the CDR3. Trimming at V came to 6 bases and at J to 5 bases, leaving 9 bases not matched to a gene. In germline, CDR1 is MNHGY, CDR2 SVAAGI. TCR beta CDR3 region amplification was performed from RNA transcripts. Carried out on the TCR CDR3, a first-round RT-PCR used the HTBI primer set. TCRdb redid the calling of the multiplex PCR reads with MiXCR, one entry per CDR3 protein. Of around 350,000 distinct CDR3 sequences listed, over 10% are singletons. Reasons for excluding patients were uncontrolled infection, other autoimmune disease, pregnancy or lactation. Diagnosing involved the use of clinical symptoms, serum thyroxine and TRAb, thyroid ultrasound and orbital computed tomography.

This sequence was found in a woman younger than 35 with Graves' hyperthyroidism. The source material was blood. V is TRBV6-9 and J is TRBJ2-7; 8 positions match TRBD1. The CDR3 sequence is CASSLGQGDHEQYF. The CDR3 bases are TGTGCCAGCAGCTTAGGACAGGGAGACCACGAGCAGTACTTC.